This TCR beta chain emerged from a study of spatial heterogeneity in lung cancer. Study as a whole: The mean occurrence of each unique TCR and UMI combination in raw reads exceeded 8.5.

TCRdb used MiXCR to reprocess the 5' RACE reads, holding one entry per CDR3 protein. The sample consists of about 50,000 distinct CDR3 sequences, approximately 7.6% of them appearing once. Regarding this clonotype: The antigen is unknown.

Deletions cut 10 bases from V and 1 base from J, with 22 bases between. This CDR3 has 16 residues. Germline CDR1 and CDR2: LNHDA and SQIVND (reference sequence). The study's findings and limits: Ubiquitous expanded tumor TCRs showed up in blood more at resection than follow-up.

The sample's time point: sample taken at primary tumor resection. Unsorted whole RNA samples from tumor, nontumor lung or frozen PBMC were sequenced. 72 TRACERx patients with early, untreated non-small cell lung cancer donated samples. The chain combines TRBV19 with TRBJ1-1; D is perhaps TRBD1 (5 bases). Sequenced here: PBMCs, sampled at surgery. The clonotype comes from a female donor with early-stage non-small cell lung cancer. The DNA of the CDR3 is TGTGCCACCCGGGACCAGGGCATGTTAGGGAACACTGAAGCTTTCTTT. It codes for CATRDQGMLGNTEAFF.